The source of this T cell receptor beta chain is a study of regulatory T cells in long-lasting Graves disease. As for the study in general: Persistent Graves' disease denoted over 5 years of antithyroid drugs plus positive TSH receptor antibodies. General study points: Because few samples were included, accuracy may have been lower. Persistent Graves' disease cases displayed lower TCR diversity than newly diagnosed ones. Segments TRBV28, TRBJ1-2 and TRBJ2-5 showed preferential usage in persistent disease.

The CDR3 is made up of 13 amino acids. Deletions cut 0 bases from V and 2 bases from J, with 3 bases between. Building of the TCR beta libraries involved iRepertoire HTBI primers and Arm-PCR of CDR3 regions. A single record per CDR3 protein comes from TCRdb applying MiXCR to the multiplex PCR reads. The repertoire holds approximately 400,000 distinct CDR3 sequences, with approximately 25% as singletons. As for time point: persistent/refractory GD, antithyroid drugs over 5 years with positive TRAb. PBMCs were the source of the RNA used for TCR sequencing. Only a few counts were recorded for this clonotype. Its specificity is not known.

The rearrangement joins TRBV12-3 or TRBV12-4 to TRBJ2-3; no reliable D call. Source: peripheral blood mononuclear cells (PBMCs), taken when the disease was refractory, from a patient treated with antithyroid drugs. The sequence was collected from a woman between 40 and 55 years old with Graves disease. In DNA, the CDR3 is TGTGCCAGCAGTTTAGCCGTCACAGATACGCAGTATTTT. Its translation is CASSLAVTDTQYF.